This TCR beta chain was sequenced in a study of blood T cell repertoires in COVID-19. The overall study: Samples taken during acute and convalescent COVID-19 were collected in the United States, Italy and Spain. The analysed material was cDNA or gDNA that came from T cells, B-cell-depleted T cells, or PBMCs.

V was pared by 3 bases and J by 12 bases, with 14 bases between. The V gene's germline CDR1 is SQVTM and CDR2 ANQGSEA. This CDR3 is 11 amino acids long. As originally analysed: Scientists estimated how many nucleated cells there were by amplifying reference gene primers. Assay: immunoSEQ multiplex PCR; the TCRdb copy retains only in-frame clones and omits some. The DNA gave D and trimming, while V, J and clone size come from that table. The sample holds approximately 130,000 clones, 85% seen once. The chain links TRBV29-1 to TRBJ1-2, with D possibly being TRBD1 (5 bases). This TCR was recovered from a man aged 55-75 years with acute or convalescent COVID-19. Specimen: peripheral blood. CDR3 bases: TGCAGCGTTGAGCTAAGGGGAAGGGACACCTTC. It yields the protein CSVELRGRDTF.